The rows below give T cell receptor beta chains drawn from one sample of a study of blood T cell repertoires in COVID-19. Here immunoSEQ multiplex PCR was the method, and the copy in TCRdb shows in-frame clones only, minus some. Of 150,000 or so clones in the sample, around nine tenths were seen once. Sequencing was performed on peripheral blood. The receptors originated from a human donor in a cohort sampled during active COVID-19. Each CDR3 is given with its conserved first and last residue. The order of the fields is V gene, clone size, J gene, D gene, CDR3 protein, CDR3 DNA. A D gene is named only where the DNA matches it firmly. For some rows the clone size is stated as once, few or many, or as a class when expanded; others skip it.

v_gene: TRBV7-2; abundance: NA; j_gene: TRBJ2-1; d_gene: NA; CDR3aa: CASSGNRAYNEQFF; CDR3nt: TGTGCCAGCAGCGGAAACAGGGCATACAATGAGCAGTTCTTC
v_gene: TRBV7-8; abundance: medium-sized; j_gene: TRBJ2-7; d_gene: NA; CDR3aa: CASSRTAGTYEQYF; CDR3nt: TGTGCCAGCAGCCGAACAGCAGGGACCTACGAGCAGTACTTC
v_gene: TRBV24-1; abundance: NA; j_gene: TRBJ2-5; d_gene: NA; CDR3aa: CATSRPGTETQYF; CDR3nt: TGTGCCACCAGCCGACCGGGAACAGAGACCCAGTACTTC
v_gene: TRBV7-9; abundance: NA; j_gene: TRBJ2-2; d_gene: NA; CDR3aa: CASLSGRASEELFF; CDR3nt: TGTGCCAGCCTATCAGGCAGGGCTTCGGAGGAGCTGTTTTTT
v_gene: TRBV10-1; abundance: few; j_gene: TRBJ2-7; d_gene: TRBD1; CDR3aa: CARTGQSHYEQYF; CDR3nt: TGCGCCAGAACGGGACAGTCCCACTACGAGCAGTACTTC
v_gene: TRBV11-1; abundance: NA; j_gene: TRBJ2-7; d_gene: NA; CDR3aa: CASSPALVYEQYF; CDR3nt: TGTGCCAGCAGTCCGGCACTAGTCTACGAGCAGTACTTC
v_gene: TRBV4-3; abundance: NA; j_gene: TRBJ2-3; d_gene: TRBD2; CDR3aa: CASSQVASGGDTQYF; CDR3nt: TGCGCCAGCAGCCAAGTGGCTAGCGGGGGGGATACGCAGTATTTT
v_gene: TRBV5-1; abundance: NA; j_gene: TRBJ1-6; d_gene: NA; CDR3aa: CASSRGAPDSPLHF; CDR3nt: TGCGCCAGCAGCCGGGGGGCTCCGGATTCACCCCTCCACTTT
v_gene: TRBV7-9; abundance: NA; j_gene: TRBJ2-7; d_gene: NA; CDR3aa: CASSLGTLYEQYF; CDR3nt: TGTGCCAGCAGCTTAGGGACACTTTACGAGCAGTACTTC
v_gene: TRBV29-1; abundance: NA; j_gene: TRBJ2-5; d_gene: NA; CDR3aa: CSVGQSRGETQYF; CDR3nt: TGCAGCGTTGGTCAGTCAAGGGGGGAGACCCAGTACTTC
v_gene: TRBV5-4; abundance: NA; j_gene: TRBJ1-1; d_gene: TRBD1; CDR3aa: CASSSGQGDATEAFF; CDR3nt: TGTGCCAGCAGCTCGGGACAGGGTGATGCCACTGAAGCTTTCTTT
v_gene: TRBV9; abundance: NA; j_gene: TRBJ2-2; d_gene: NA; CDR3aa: CASSVRGTGELFF; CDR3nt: TGTGCCAGCAGCGTCAGGGGAACCGGGGAGCTGTTTTTT
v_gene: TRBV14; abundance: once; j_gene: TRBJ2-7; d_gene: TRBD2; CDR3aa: CASSQEEFLAGSSYEQYF; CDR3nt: TGTGCCAGCAGCCAAGAGGAATTCCTAGCGGGTTCGTCCTACGAGCAGTACTTC
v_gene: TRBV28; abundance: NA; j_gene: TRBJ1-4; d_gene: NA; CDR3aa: CASSTGSRNEKLFF; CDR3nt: TGTGCCAGCAGTACGGGGTCAAGAAATGAAAAACTGTTTTTT
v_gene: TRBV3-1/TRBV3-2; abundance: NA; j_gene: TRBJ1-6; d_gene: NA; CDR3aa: CASSQEEAGNSPLHF; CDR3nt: TGTGCCAGCAGCCAAGAAGAGGCAGGGAATTCACCCCTCCACTTT
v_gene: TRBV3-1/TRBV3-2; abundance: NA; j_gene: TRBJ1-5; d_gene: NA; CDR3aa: CASSQEGGLYQPQHF; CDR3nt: TGTGCCAGCAGCCAAGAGGGAGGCCTCTATCAGCCCCAGCATTTT
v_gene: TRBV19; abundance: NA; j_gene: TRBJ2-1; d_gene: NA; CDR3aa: CASSIRAGTGVGYNEQFF; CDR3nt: TGTGCCAGTAGTATCAGGGCAGGGACGGGAGTGGGTTACAATGAGCAGTTCTTC
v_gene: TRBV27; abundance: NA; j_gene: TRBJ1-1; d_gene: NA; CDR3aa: CASSRRENTEAFF; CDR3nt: TGTGCCAGCAGTCGACGGGAGAACACTGAAGCTTTCTTT
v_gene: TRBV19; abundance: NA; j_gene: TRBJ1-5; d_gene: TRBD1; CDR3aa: CASISGGGNQPQHF; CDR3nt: TGTGCCAGTATATCAGGGGGCGGCAATCAGCCCCAGCATTTT
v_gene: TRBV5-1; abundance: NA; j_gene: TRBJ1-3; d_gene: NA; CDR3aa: CASSMTQSSGNTIYF; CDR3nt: TGCGCCAGCAGCATGACACAGAGCTCTGGAAACACCATATATTTT
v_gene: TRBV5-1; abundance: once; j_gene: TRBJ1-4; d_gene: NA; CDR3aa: CASRTGSNEKLFF; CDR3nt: TGCGCCAGCCGAACAGGGTCTAATGAAAAACTGTTTTTT